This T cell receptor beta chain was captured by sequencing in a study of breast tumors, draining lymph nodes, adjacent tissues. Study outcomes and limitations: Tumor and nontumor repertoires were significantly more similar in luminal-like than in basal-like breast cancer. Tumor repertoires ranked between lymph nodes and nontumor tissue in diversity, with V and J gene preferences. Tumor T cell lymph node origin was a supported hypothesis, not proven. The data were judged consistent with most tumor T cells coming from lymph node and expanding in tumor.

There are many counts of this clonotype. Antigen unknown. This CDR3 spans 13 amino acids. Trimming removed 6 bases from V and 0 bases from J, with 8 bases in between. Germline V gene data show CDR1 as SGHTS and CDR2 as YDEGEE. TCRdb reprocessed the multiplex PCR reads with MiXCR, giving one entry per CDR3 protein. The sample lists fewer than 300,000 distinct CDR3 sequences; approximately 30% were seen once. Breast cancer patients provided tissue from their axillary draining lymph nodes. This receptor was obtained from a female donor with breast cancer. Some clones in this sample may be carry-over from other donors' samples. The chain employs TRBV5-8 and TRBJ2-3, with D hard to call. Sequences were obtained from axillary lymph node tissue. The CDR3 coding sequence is TGTGCCAGCATGCGTTATAGCACAGATACGCAGTATTTT. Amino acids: CASMRYSTDTQYF.